The clone carrying this TCR beta chain is a singleton in its sample. Antigen unknown. Germline V gene sequence: CDR1 SQVTM, CDR2 ANQGSEA. The CDR3 extends over 11 amino acids. The V and J ends lost 4 bases and 8 bases respectively, with 11 bases between them. These data belong to a study of OX40 agonist ivuxolimab in advanced cancers. Study overall: Subjects had a mean age of about 61 years, with a range of roughly 23 to 80; just over 80% were male. General observations from the study: Fewer expanded clones were found on average in CD4+ than in CD8+ T cells.

TCRdb keeps only in-frame clones here, not all; method: immunoSEQ multiplex PCR. The sample comprises 60,000 to 65,000 clones, roughly 85% of which are singletons, and around 3% rests with the top ten. This sequence was found in an adult with an advanced solid tumor such as melanoma, head and neck, liver or kidney cancer. Sequencing was performed on CD4+ or CD8+ T cells sorted from blood, taken in a trial of the OX40 agonist ivuxolimab. The J gene is TRBJ1-1, the V gene TRBV29-1; D unresolved. CDR3 sequence (DNA): TGCAGCGTTGGCCACCCCGGGGAAGCTTTCTTT. The encoded protein is CSVGHPGEAFF.